Listed here is a single T cell receptor (beta chain). Its antigen remains unidentified. The input lacks base qualities; no much larger clone sits a single base away. Explained via the paper, the time point label denotes: patch test 1, 2 weeks after DPC sensitization. Taken with the paper, the label for treatment or condition translates to: therapeutic diphenylcyclopropenone sensitization with weekly scalp DPC. Blood at each patch-test visit was drawn before the patch test was applied. Eligible patients were aged 18 to 70, diagnosed with alopecia, deemed suitable for DPC therapy, and excluded if pregnant. Unfractionated whole blood was collected in Tempus Blood RNA tubes, and total RNA was extracted from that blood. Library preparation employed RACE. TCRdb names NextSeq 500 as the instrument used. Library preparation attached unique molecular identifiers to individual cDNA molecules for quantitative, reproducible TCR counting. For every blood RNA sample, sequencing covered both the TCR alpha and TCR beta chains. The paper's data handling went like this. Samples had a median of approximately 96,000 TCRs, with a range from 23,224 to 690,600. The Decombinator software suite was used to annotate the V, J and CDR3 of the TCR reads. To make PS versus PT1 abundance plots, every sample was subsampled to the same number of TCRs (28,000). TCRs were defined as expanded if absent before sensitization and observed at least eight times at the 2-week time point. TCRdb reprocessed the public reads (quality trimming at Q25 with fastp, clone calling with MiXCR) and kept in-frame beta chains. Rows matching on CDR3 protein sequence are summarized as one entry with the most common DNA and genes. The V and J calls, along with clone size, are taken from TCRdb and not from the paper's own processing. In this sample the table shows fewer than 200,000 distinct CDR3 sequences, around 22% of which occur a single time. The top ten constitute approximately 6.4% of the sample.

The record originates from a study of human T cells and chemical hapten exposure (dated by TCRdb to about 2021). As for the study more broadly: For sensitization, 2% DPC in acetone was applied to an approximately 2 cm by approximately 2 cm area of upper inner arm skin. About 30 alopecia patients provided blood for TCR sequencing at one to four time points (pre-sensitization, 2, 6 and 24 weeks). Libraries were pooled for sequencing, and variation in per-sample TCR yields was attributed mainly to small differences in library volumes within the pool. Patients additionally received weekly therapeutic DPC doses to the scalp throughout the roughly 24-week study period. Blood samples were taken from patients before sensitization (week 0) and at 2, 6 and about 24 weeks after DPC sensitization. Patch tests used Finn chambers with 0.01% DPC on the upper back, scored after 6 days by International Contact Dermatitis Research Group standards. The mostly female patient cohort included alopecia areata with under or over 50% scalp involvement, alopecia totalis and alopecia universalis. This study followed changes in the peripheral blood TCR repertoire in vivo during primary and secondary sensitization of alopecia patients to the hapten diphenylcyclopropenone (DPC). Points the paper makes about the study in general: The number of PT1 expanded TCRs positively correlated with patch test score, significant at thresholds 8, 16 and 32 but not 4. Repeated subsampling changed both the strength of the expansion versus patch-test correlation and the threshold at which that correlation became significant. All patients had alopecia, a presumed autoimmune disease, so their immune response might differ from that of healthy individuals. Compared with pre-sensitization or healthy control sets, expanded TCRs formed significantly more large CDR3 similarity clusters, which is consistent with antigen-driven responses. DPC sensitization did not change the number of TCRs with a frequency above 1 in 1000, and there was no evidence of changes in global repertoire structure.

The germline V gene (reference sequence) supplies CDR1 SEHNR and CDR2 FQNEAQ. Between the V and J ends, shortened by 3 bases and 2 bases respectively, the junction contains 7 bases. From cysteine to phenylalanine, the CDR3 is 13 amino acids long. The retained sequence is limited to the CDR3, 39 bases, with the frame set at the first base. This sequence was found in a woman aged 50 to 60 with alopecia areata. Some clones in this sample may be carry-over from other donors' samples. The chain uses TRBV7-9 and TRBJ1-1, with the D gene not confidently named. The sequences come from whole blood, collected in connection with sensitization to the hapten diphenylcyclopropenone (DPC). The DNA sequence is as follows: TGTGCCAGCAGCTTTCTCCCTAACACTGAAGCTTTCTTT. This gives the protein CASSFLPNTEAFF.